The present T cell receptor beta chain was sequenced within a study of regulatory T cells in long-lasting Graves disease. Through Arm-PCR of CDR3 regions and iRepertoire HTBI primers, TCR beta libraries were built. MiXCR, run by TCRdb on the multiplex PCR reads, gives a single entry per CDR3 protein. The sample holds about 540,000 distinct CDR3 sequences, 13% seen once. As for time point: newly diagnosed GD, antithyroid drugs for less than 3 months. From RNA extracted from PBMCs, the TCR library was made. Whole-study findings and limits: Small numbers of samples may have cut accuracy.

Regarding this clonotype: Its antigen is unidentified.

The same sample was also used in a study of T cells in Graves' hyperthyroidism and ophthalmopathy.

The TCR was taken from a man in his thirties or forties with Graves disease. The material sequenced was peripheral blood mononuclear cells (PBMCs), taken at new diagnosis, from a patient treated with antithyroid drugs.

This CDR3 reads CATSDFFTGVDTDTQYF. CDR3 sequence (DNA): TGTGCCACCAGTGATTTCTTTACGGGAGTTGATACAGATACGCAGTATTTT. J is TRBJ2-3 and V is TRBV24-1, with D possibly matching TRBD2 (6 bases). This CDR3 is 17 amino acids long. V was cut by 1 base and J by 3 bases, with 16 bases left in between. Per the germline V gene, CDR1 is KGHDR and CDR2 is SFDVKD.